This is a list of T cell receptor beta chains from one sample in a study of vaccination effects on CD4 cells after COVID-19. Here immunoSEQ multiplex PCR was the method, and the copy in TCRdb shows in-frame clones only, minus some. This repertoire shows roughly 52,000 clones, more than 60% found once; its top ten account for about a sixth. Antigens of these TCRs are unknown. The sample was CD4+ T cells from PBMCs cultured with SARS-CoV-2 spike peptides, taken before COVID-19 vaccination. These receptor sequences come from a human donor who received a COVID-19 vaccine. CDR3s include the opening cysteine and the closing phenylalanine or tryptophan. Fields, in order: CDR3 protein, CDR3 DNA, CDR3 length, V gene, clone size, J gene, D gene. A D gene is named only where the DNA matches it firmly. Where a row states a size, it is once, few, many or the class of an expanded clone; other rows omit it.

cdr3_aa: CSASWGGQGETQYF; cdr3_nt: TGCAGTGCTAGTTGGGGAGGACAGGGGGAGACCCAGTACTTC; cdr3_length: 14; v_call: TRBV20-1; clone_size: .; j_call: TRBJ2-5; d_call: TRBD1
cdr3_aa: CASSFGTGVYEQYF; cdr3_nt: TGTGCCAGCAGCTTTGGGACAGGAGTCTACGAGCAGTACTTC; cdr3_length: 14; v_call: TRBV7-8; clone_size: .; j_call: TRBJ2-7; d_call: TRBD1
cdr3_aa: CASSWTSGGDNEQFF; cdr3_nt: TGCGCCAGCAGCTGGACTAGCGGGGGGGACAATGAGCAGTTCTTC; cdr3_length: 15; v_call: TRBV5-1; clone_size: few; j_call: TRBJ2-1; d_call: TRBD2
cdr3_aa: CAWIFGGGRGTEAFF; cdr3_nt: TGTGCCTGGATATTCGGAGGGGGAAGGGGCACTGAAGCTTTCTTT; cdr3_length: 15; v_call: TRBV30; clone_size: .; j_call: TRBJ1-1; d_call: .
cdr3_aa: CASSLARAGTEAFF; cdr3_nt: TGTGCCAGCAGCTTAGCGAGGGCAGGAACTGAAGCTTTCTTT; cdr3_length: 14; v_call: TRBV7-9; clone_size: .; j_call: TRBJ1-1; d_call: .
cdr3_aa: CASSPGTEKNTGELFF; cdr3_nt: TGTGCCAGCTCCCCTGGGACAGAGAAGAACACCGGGGAGCTGTTTTTT; cdr3_length: 16; v_call: TRBV18; clone_size: once; j_call: TRBJ2-2; d_call: TRBD1
cdr3_aa: CASRGTGGVVHEQFF; cdr3_nt: TGTGCCAGCAGAGGGACAGGCGGGGTTGTCCATGAGCAGTTCTTC; cdr3_length: 15; v_call: TRBV27; clone_size: few; j_call: TRBJ2-1; d_call: TRBD1
cdr3_aa: CASSQDRGKGHTEAFF; cdr3_nt: TGCGCCAGCAGCCAAGATCGAGGGAAGGGACACACTGAAGCTTTCTTT; cdr3_length: 16; v_call: TRBV4-1; clone_size: .; j_call: TRBJ1-1; d_call: .
cdr3_aa: CASSPLDRAYAEAFF; cdr3_nt: TGTGCCAGCTCACCGCTTGACAGGGCCTATGCTGAAGCTTTCTTT; cdr3_length: 15; v_call: TRBV18; clone_size: .; j_call: TRBJ1-1; d_call: TRBD1
cdr3_aa: CASRTGRYSGANVLTF; cdr3_nt: TGTGCCAGCAGAACTGGACGCTACTCTGGGGCCAACGTCCTGACTTTC; cdr3_length: 16; v_call: TRBV28; clone_size: .; j_call: TRBJ2-6; d_call: .
cdr3_aa: CAWSGDGRLGYTF; cdr3_nt: TGTGCCTGGAGTGGGGACGGGCGGCTGGGCTACACCTTC; cdr3_length: 13; v_call: TRBV30; clone_size: once; j_call: TRBJ1-2; d_call: .
cdr3_aa: CASSPGTSGTTYEQYF; cdr3_nt: TGTGCCAGCAGCCCGGGGACTAGCGGGACCACCTACGAGCAGTACTTC; cdr3_length: 16; v_call: TRBV7-6; clone_size: .; j_call: TRBJ2-7; d_call: TRBD2
cdr3_aa: CASSRDRERGYTF; cdr3_nt: TGCGCCAGCAGCCGGGACAGGGAGAGGGGCTACACCTTC; cdr3_length: 13; v_call: TRBV5-1; clone_size: few; j_call: TRBJ1-2; d_call: TRBD1
cdr3_aa: CSITTGRRFGEKLFF; cdr3_nt: TGCAGCATAACGACGGGGCGAAGGTTCGGGGAAAAACTGTTTTTT; cdr3_length: 15; v_call: TRBV29-1; clone_size: .; j_call: TRBJ1-4; d_call: .
cdr3_aa: CASQRGQGYNEQFF; cdr3_nt: TGTGCCAGCCAGAGGGGACAGGGATACAATGAGCAGTTCTTC; cdr3_length: 14; v_call: TRBV7-2; clone_size: few; j_call: TRBJ2-1; d_call: TRBD1
cdr3_aa: CASSQGPGPGELFF; cdr3_nt: TGTGCCAGCAGCCAAGGGCCAGGGCCCGGGGAGCTGTTTTTT; cdr3_length: 14; v_call: TRBV4-2; clone_size: .; j_call: TRBJ2-2; d_call: .
cdr3_aa: CASSQRRSNYGYTF; cdr3_nt: TGTGCCAGCAGCCAGCGACGGTCTAACTATGGCTACACCTTC; cdr3_length: 14; v_call: TRBV9; clone_size: .; j_call: TRBJ1-2; d_call: .
cdr3_aa: CASSEEGAGGYTF; cdr3_nt: TGTGCCAGCAGTGAAGAGGGGGCAGGTGGCTACACCTTC; cdr3_length: 13; v_call: TRBV6-1; clone_size: .; j_call: TRBJ1-2; d_call: TRBD1
cdr3_aa: CATSPLAKNIQYF; cdr3_nt: TGTGCCACCAGCCCCTTAGCCAAAAACATTCAGTACTTC; cdr3_length: 13; v_call: TRBV6-2/TRBV6-3; clone_size: .; j_call: TRBJ2-4; d_call: .
cdr3_aa: CASSYSPTESDTQYF; cdr3_nt: TGTGCCAGCAGTTACTCCCCGACAGAGTCAGATACGCAGTATTTT; cdr3_length: 15; v_call: TRBV6-2/TRBV6-3; clone_size: .; j_call: TRBJ2-3; d_call: .
cdr3_aa: CASSEEVGKNYGYTF; cdr3_nt: TGTGCCAGCAGTGAAGAGGTAGGAAAAAACTATGGCTACACCTTC; cdr3_length: 15; v_call: TRBV2; clone_size: few; j_call: TRBJ1-2; d_call: .
cdr3_aa: CASSLKLSGGNNEQFF; cdr3_nt: TGTGCCAGCTCACTCAAACTTAGCGGCGGAAACAATGAGCAGTTCTTC; cdr3_length: 16; v_call: TRBV18; clone_size: .; j_call: TRBJ2-1; d_call: .
cdr3_aa: CSASGGTEQYF; cdr3_nt: TGCAGTGCTAGTGGGGGGACCGAGCAGTACTTC; cdr3_length: 11; v_call: TRBV20-1; clone_size: .; j_call: TRBJ2-7; d_call: .
cdr3_aa: CASSTDRGAYEQYF; cdr3_nt: TGCGCCAGCAGCACCGACAGGGGGGCCTACGAGCAGTACTTC; cdr3_length: 14; v_call: TRBV5-1; clone_size: .; j_call: TRBJ2-7; d_call: TRBD1